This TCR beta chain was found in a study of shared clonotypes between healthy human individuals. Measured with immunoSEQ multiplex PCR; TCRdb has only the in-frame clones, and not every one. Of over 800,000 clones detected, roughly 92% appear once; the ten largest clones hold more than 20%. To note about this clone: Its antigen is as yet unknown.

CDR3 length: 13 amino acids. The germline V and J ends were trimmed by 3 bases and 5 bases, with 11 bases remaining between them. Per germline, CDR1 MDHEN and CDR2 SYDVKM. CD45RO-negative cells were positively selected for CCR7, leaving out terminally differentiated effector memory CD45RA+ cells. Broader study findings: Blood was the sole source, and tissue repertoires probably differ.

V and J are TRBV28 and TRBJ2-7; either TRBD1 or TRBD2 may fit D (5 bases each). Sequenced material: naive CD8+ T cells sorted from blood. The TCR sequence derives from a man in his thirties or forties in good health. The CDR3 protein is CASSLGTTHEQYF. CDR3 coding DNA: TGTGCCAGCAGTTTGGGGACCACTCACGAGCAGTACTTC.